Listed below are T cell receptor beta chains from one sample, sequenced in a study of T-cell memory formation after mild COVID-19. In TCRdb, the 5' RACE reads were re-called with MiXCR into one record per CDR3 protein. The repertoire holds under 650,000 distinct CDR3 sequences, with more than 15% as singletons. Sequenced: PBMCs or a T cell subset sorted from them (not recorded which). These receptors all come from an adult woman who had mild COVID-19 (a few samples of this study predate the infection). Cell type and time point are not known. The CDR3 runs from the conserved cysteine through the conserved F or W. A D gene is named only where the DNA matches it firmly. Only part of the rows carry a size: once, few, many, or a class if the clone is expanded.

D gene | J gene | V gene | clone size | CDR3 DNA | CDR3 protein
. | TRBJ1-5 | TRBV12-3/TRBV12-4 | . | TGTGCCAGCAGCTCTATCCGCCTACGTGTTTTAGGGGTAAATCAGCCCCAGCATTTT | CASSSIRLRVLGVNQPQHF
. | TRBJ2-1 | TRBV12-3/TRBV12-4 | . | TGTGCCAGCAGTTCGTCCCCCCTGTCATCCTACAATGAGCAGTTCTTC | CASSSSPLSSYNEQFF
. | TRBJ2-4 | TRBV27 | . | TGTGCCAGCAGCCCTGCACAGGGTTTAGACAAAAACATTCAGTACTTC | CASSPAQGLDKNIQYF
. | TRBJ2-7 | TRBV12-3/TRBV12-4 | few | TGTGCCAGCAGTTCGGGCACTAAGGTTGGCGAGCAGTACTTC | CASSSGTKVGEQYF
TRBD2 | TRBJ2-1 | TRBV7-2 | . | TGTGCCAGCAGCCTACGACCTGGGACTAGCGGGAGCGGAGAGCAGTTCTTC | CASSLRPGTSGSGEQFF
. | TRBJ2-2 | TRBV6-2/TRBV6-3 | . | TGTGCCAGCAGTTACTCGAGAGACACCGGGGAGCTGTTTTTT | CASSYSRDTGELFF
. | TRBJ1-4 | TRBV5-6 | . | TGTGCCAGCAGCTCCGGCAGGGCTACCAAAAAACTGTTTTTT | CASSSGRATKKLFF
. | TRBJ2-5 | TRBV5-1 | . | TGCGCCAGCAGCTTGACGGTGATTGGGGAGACCCAGTACTTC | CASSLTVIGETQYF
. | TRBJ2-7 | TRBV10-3 | . | TGTGCCATCAGTGACGGGCTTGACGAGCAGTACTTC | CAISDGLDEQYF
. | TRBJ2-3 | TRBV11-2 | . | TGTGCCAGCAGCGCGATATCGGATACGCAGTATTTT | CASSAISDTQYF
TRBD1 | TRBJ2-7 | TRBV7-9 | few | TGTGCCAGCAGCTCCGGACAGGGGGCGCGATACGAGCAGTACTTC | CASSSGQGARYEQYF
. | TRBJ2-1 | TRBV15 | few | TGTGCCACCAGCAGGGCCCTCCAGGGGAAGGTTGGTAATGAGCAGTTCTTC | CATSRALQGKVGNEQFF
TRBD2 | TRBJ2-5 | TRBV7-9 | many | TGTGCCAGCAGCTCACCTTATAGCGGGCAAGAGACCCAGTACTTC | CASSSPYSGQETQYF
TRBD1 | TRBJ2-1 | TRBV15 | . | TGTGCCACCAGCAGTATTACAGGGGGGAGGTTCTTC | CATSSITGGRFF
TRBD2 | TRBJ2-7 | TRBV7-2 | . | TGTGCCAGCAGCATTAGCGGGGGGGCATACTACGAGCAGTACTTC | CASSISGGAYYEQYF
. | TRBJ1-3 | TRBV6-5 | . | TGTGCCAGCAGACTGGGAAACACCATATATTTT | CASRLGNTIYF
TRBD2 | TRBJ2-3 | TRBV12-5 | once | TGTGCTAGTGGTTTGAGACTAGCGTGGGACCTACCAGATACGCAGTATTTT | CASGLRLAWDLPDTQYF